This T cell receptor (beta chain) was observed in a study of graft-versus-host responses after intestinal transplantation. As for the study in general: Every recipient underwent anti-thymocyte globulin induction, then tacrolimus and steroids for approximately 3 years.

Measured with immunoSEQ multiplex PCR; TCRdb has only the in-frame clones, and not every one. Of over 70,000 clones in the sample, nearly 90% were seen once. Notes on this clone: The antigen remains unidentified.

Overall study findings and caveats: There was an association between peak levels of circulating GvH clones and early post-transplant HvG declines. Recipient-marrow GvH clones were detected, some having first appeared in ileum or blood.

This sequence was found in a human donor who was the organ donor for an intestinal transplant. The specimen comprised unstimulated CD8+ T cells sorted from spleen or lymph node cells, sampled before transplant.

This CDR3 reads CASSPDRGGETQYF. CDR3 DNA: TGTGCCAGCTCACCCGACAGGGGGGGAGAGACCCAGTACTTC. The chain has TRBV18 and TRBJ2-5; 9 nucleotides match TRBD1. Germline-derived CDR1 and CDR2 are KGHSH and LQKENI. Germline trimming cut 3 bases from V and 4 bases from J; bases unmatched to any gene: 3. The CDR3 is made up of 14 amino acids.